The 2 T cell receptor beta chains listed next were all sequenced from one sample in a study of blood T cell repertoires in COVID-19. Profiled with immunoSEQ multiplex PCR; TCRdb holds only in-frame clones, not every one. This table has more than 150,000 clones, over 75% appearing once. Specimen: PBMCs or T cells enriched from blood (not recorded which). These receptors were taken from a man aged 45-60 years who had recovered from COVID-19.

The rearrangement joins TRBV28 to TRBJ1-1; 9 bases are a match to TRBD1. Germline V CDR1 and CDR2: MDHEN, SYDVKM. This CDR3 has 16 amino acids. V dropped 6 bases and J dropped 0; count of bases not matched to a gene: 8. CDR3 DNA: TGTGCCAGCAGCCGGTGGACAGGGGATATGAACACTGAAGCTTTCTTT. Residues: CASSRWTGDMNTEAFF.

This clone is deemed medium-sized. This chain links TRBV7-9 with TRBJ2-7; 8 bases line up with TRBD2. The V and J ends lost 5 bases and 3 bases, in that order; junction bases with no gene match: 9. Germline-derived CDR1 and CDR2 are SEHNR and FQNEAQ (reference sequence). This CDR3 region has 15 residues. The CDR3 region has the DNA TGTGCCAGCAGCACCGCACAGGCGGGGGGCTACGAGCAGTACTTC. Translating it yields CASSTAQAGGYEQYF.